These 7 T cell receptor beta chains came from one sample sequenced in a study of blood T cell repertoires in COVID-19. The protocol was immunoSEQ multiplex PCR, while the TCRdb copy is restricted to in-frame clones and leaves out a portion. Among tens of thousands of clones listed, about 92% were seen once. Sequencing was carried out using peripheral blood. These receptors were obtained from a man aged 45-65 years with acute or convalescent COVID-19.

The CDR3 spells CASSYLPRRTEAFF. The DNA for the CDR3 is TGTGCCAGCAGTTACCTACCTCGGAGGACTGAAGCTTTCTTT. The chain is built from TRBV6-5 and TRBJ1-1, with no clear D. From germline, CDR1 is MNHEY and CDR2 SVGAGI. V was shortened by 2 bases and J by 5 bases, with 12 bases between the two germline ends. This CDR3 contains 14 residues.

This chain's CDR3 is CATQLGTKYV. In DNA form, the CDR3 reads TGTGCCACCCAACTCGGGACAAAGTACGTC. The V and J genes are TRBV19 and TRBJ2-7; weak D call: TRBD1 (6 bases). Germline CDR1 and CDR2: LNHDA and SQIVND (reference sequence). This CDR3 contains 10 residues. V dropped 10 bases and J dropped 11 bases, with 15 bases sitting between them.

The rearrangement links TRBV7-9 to TRBJ2-1, with a tentative D call TRBD2 (5 bases). This CDR3 has 14 amino acids. V lost 5 bases, J lost 9 bases, and 17 bases lay in between. Germline V gives CDR1 SEHNR, CDR2 FQNEAQ (reference sequence). CDR3 sequence (DNA): TGTGCCAGCAGCCCCCTCCTCGCGGGCACTGAGCAGTTCTTC. Residues: CASSPLLAGTEQFF.

The rearrangement uses TRBV14 and TRBJ2-5; possibly TRBD1 for D (6 bases). CDR3 length: 13 residues. Germline lookup yields CDR1 SGHDN and CDR2 FVKESK. V lost 5 bases, J lost 5 bases, and 12 bases lay in between. The CDR3 region is CASSSGTLETQYF. The CDR3 bases are TGTGCCAGCAGCTCCGGGACACTCGAGACCCAGTACTTC.

The CDR3 DNA reads as TGTGCCAGCAGTGGGGCAGGGGATGATAATTCACCCCTCCACTTT. This translates into CASSGAGDDNSPLHF. The chain links TRBV6-4 to TRBJ1-6; weak D call: TRBD1 (6 bases). Trimming left V 4 bases short and J 5 bases short, with 12 bases between. This CDR3 region has 15 residues. CDR1 and CDR2 (germline): MRHNA, SNTAGT.

Regarding this clone: The same CDR3 can be traced to other DNA sequences in this sample. The chain combines TRBV27 with TRBJ2-1; D not certain. V was pared by 3 bases and J by 0 bases, with 3 bases between. Germline V gene sequence: CDR1 MNHEY, CDR2 SMNVEV (reference sequence). The CDR3 runs to 13 residues. For the CDR3, the DNA is TGTGCCAGCAGTTTTAGCTCCTACAATGAGCAGTTCTTC. It yields the protein CASSFSSYNEQFF.

This rearrangement joins TRBV19 to TRBJ1-4, with 9 nucleotides matching TRBD1. This CDR3 has 13 amino acids. V lost 8 bases and J lost 7; bases outside the gene matches: 5. Germline CDR1 and CDR2: LNHDA and SQIVND (reference sequence). The CDR3 DNA reads TGTGCCAGTTCAACAGGGGGCTTTGAAAAACTGTTTTTT. Translating it yields CASSTGGFEKLFF. The entire variable domain, with the rest obtained from reference TRBV19 and TRBJ1-4, is as follows: DGGITQSPKYLFRKEGQNVTLSCEQNLNHDAMYWYRQDPGQGLRLIYYSQIVNDFQKGDIAEGYSVSREKKESFPLTVTSAQKNPTAFYLCASSTGGFEKLFFGSGTQLSVL.